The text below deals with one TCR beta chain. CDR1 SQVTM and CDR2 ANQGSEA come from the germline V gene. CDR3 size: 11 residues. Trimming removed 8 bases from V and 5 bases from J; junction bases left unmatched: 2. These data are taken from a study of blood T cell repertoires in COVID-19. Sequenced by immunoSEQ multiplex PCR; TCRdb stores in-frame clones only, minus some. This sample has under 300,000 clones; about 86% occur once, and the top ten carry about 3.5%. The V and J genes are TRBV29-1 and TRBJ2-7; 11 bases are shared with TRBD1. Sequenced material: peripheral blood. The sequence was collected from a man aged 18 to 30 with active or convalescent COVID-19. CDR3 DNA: TGCAGCTCGGGACAGGGGGACGAGCAGTACTTC. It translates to CSSGQGDEQYF.